Shown below are 17 T cell receptor beta chains from a single sample sequenced in a study of blood T cells in healthy people across ages. Through a sample-barcoded 5' primer and a J-beta primer mix, a second PCR was run for roughly 6 to 11 cycles. One entry per CDR3 protein, called by TCRdb with MiXCR from the 5' RACE reads. The repertoire has about 570,000 distinct CDR3 sequences, 27% of them found once; the top ten carry roughly 18%. Sequencing was performed on blood. The source is a woman in her seventies in good health.

The chain is built from TRBV5-1 and TRBJ2-5; 10 bases are shared with TRBD1. This CDR3 contains 17 residues. Germline values: CDR1 SGHRS, CDR2 YFSETQ. V shed 4 bases, J shed 5 bases, and the junction held 14 bases outside the gene matches. The CDR3 loop is CASSARSTGTGDETQYF. CDR3 DNA sequence: TGCGCCAGCAGCGCGCGATCTACCGGGACAGGGGACGAGACCCAGTACTTC.

The chain carries TRBV12-5 and TRBJ1-1; D call uncertain. Per germline, CDR1 LGHNT and CDR2 FRNRAP. This CDR3 region has 16 residues. With 2 bases removed from V and 5 bases from J, the gap between germline ends came to 18 bases. CDR3 sequence: CASGLLPGPRGTEAFF. Written as DNA, the CDR3 is TGTGCTAGTGGTTTGTTACCAGGACCCCGCGGTACTGAAGCTTTCTTT.

The sample holds a few counts of this clonotype. The gene calls are TRBV12-3 or TRBV12-4 and TRBJ1-3; D unclear. There are 16 residues in the CDR3. V lost 6 bases and J lost 0, with 15 bases in between. The DNA of the CDR3 is TGTGCCAGCAGGCGACGGAGGGCAAACTCTGGAAACACCATATATTTT. It encodes CASRRRRANSGNTIYF.

The chain carries TRBV12-3 or TRBV12-4 and TRBJ1-1; D is unresolved. The V end was cut by 7 bases, the J end by 9 bases, with 9 bases between. This CDR3 is 10 amino acids long. In DNA form, the CDR3 reads TGTGCCAGCATCCGCCTTAAAGCTTTCTTT. This encodes CASIRLKAFF.

The chain couples TRBV18 to TRBJ2-1, with TRBD1 matching 9 bases. Unmatched junction bases numbered 4, after V lost 2 bases and J lost 5 bases. This CDR3 region has 15 residues. CDR1 and CDR2 from the germline V gene are KGHSH and LQKENI. The CDR3 DNA sequence: TGTGCCAGCTCACCATGGGACAGGGACAACAATGAGCAGTTCTTC. Translated: CASSPWDRDNNEQFF.

The chain combines TRBV7-8 with TRBJ1-2, with D possibly being TRBD1 (6 bases). With 5 bases removed from V and 2 bases from J, the gap between germline ends came to 15 bases. This CDR3 is 15 amino acids long. CDR1 is SGHVS, CDR2 FQNEAQ, per germline. CDR3 sequence (DNA): TGTGCCAGCAGCCCTCAGGGGTTACTGAACTATGGCTACACCTTC. Residues: CASSPQGLLNYGYTF. Full variable domain (rest looked up from reference TRBV7-8 and TRBJ1-2): GAGVSQSPRYKVAKRGQDVALRCDPISGHVSLFWYQQALGQGPEFLTYFQNEAQLDKSGLPSDRFFAERPEGSVSTLKIQRTQQEDSAVYLCASSPQGLLNYGYTFGSGTRLTVV.

J is TRBJ2-3 and V is TRBV6-5; no clear D gene. This CDR3 comprises 13 residues. Between the trimmed V and J ends, which lost 2 bases and 2 bases, there was a span of 5 bases. Germline V gene data show CDR1 as MNHEY and CDR2 as SVGAGI. The CDR3 DNA reads as TGTGCCAGCAGTTACGGCTTCACAGATACGCAGTATTTT. It yields the protein CASSYGFTDTQYF.

This clonotype showed up just a few times. The chain is built from TRBV5-6 and TRBJ1-2; no reliable D call. The CDR3 sequence is 12 residues long. The V gene lost 4 bases and the J gene lost 7 bases, with 11 bases spanning the gap. The V gene's germline CDR1 is SGHDT and CDR2 YYEEEE. This CDR3 reads CASSLSRSGYTF. CDR3 DNA: TGTGCCAGCAGCCTCTCCAGGAGTGGCTACACCTTC.

This rearrangement joins TRBV10-3 to TRBJ2-2; no clear D. Germline values: CDR1 ENHRY, CDR2 SYGVKD. CDR3 size: 12 residues. V was clipped by 2 bases and J by 11 bases, with 9 bases between them. The CDR3 here is CAISEGSYELFF. In DNA, the CDR3 is TGTGCCATCAGTGAGGGGTCATACGAGCTGTTTTTT.

This clonotype has more than one count but fewer than ten. The rearrangement joins TRBV20-1 to TRBJ2-3; D may be TRBD2 (5 bases). CDR3 length equals 14 residues. Between the trimmed V and J ends, which lost 3 bases and 1 base, there was a span of 11 bases. Germline loops: CDR1 DFQATT, CDR2 SNEGSKA (reference sequence). In DNA form, the CDR3 reads TGCAGTGCTAGGGGAGTGGCCCGCACAGATACGCAGTATTTT. Its protein is CSARGVARTDTQYF.

The chain combines TRBV7-8 with TRBJ2-2; 13 nucleotides match TRBD2. J gave up 5 bases and V 6 bases, and 15 bases lay outside the gene matches. The CDR3 spans 19 residues. Germline V CDR1 and CDR2: SGHVS, FQNEAQ. CDR3 bases: TGTGCCAGCAGTCGAAAAACTAGCGGGGGGGCCGAGGGGACCGGGGAGCTGTTTTTT. Its protein is CASSRKTSGGAEGTGELFF.

The rearrangement joins TRBV11-3 to TRBJ2-7; D call uncertain. The CDR3 consists of 15 residues. V was cut by 0 bases and J by 0 bases, with 9 bases left in between. Per the germline V gene, CDR1 is SGHNT and CDR2 is YENEEA. CDR3 DNA sequence: TGTGCCAGCAGCTTAGAGGTGACAAACTCCTACGAGCAGTACTTC. Its protein product is CASSLEVTNSYEQYF.

This clonotype showed up just once. This rearrangement joins TRBV4-3 to TRBJ2-7; D gene ambiguous. Germline loops: CDR1 LGHNA, CDR2 YSLEER. The V gene lost 2 bases and the J gene lost 0 bases, with 8 bases spanning the gap. The CDR3 is made up of 14 amino acids. In DNA form, the CDR3 reads TGCGCCAGCAGCCAAACACAGAGCTCCTACGAGCAGTACTTC. This codes for CASSQTQSSYEQYF.

This rearrangement joins TRBV7-2 to TRBJ2-7; D is perhaps TRBD1 (5 bases). Germline lookup yields CDR1 SGHTA and CDR2 FQGNSA. Deletions cut 1 base from V and 2 bases from J, with 9 bases between. CDR3 length: 14 residues. The CDR3 spells CASSLVGHTYEQYF. The CDR3 nucleotides are TGTGCCAGCAGCTTAGTCGGACATACCTACGAGCAGTACTTC.

This clonotype has more than one count but fewer than ten. In DNA, the CDR3 is TGTGCCAGCAGCTTACAGGGATTTTCACCCCTCCACTTT. Residues: CASSLQGFSPLHF. The chain is built from TRBV7-2 and TRBJ1-6, with D tentatively TRBD1 (5 bases). V gave up 2 bases and J gave up 9 bases, with 8 bases separating them. CDR3 length: 13 amino acids. CDR1 and CDR2 (germline): SGHTA, FQGNSA.

This clonotype was found a few times. The rearrangement links TRBV4-3 to TRBJ2-7, with D perhaps given as TRBD1 or TRBD2 (5 bases each). The germline gives CDR1 LGHNA, CDR2 YSLEER. V was trimmed by 3 bases and J by 4 bases, leaving 16 bases between them. This CDR3 has 15 residues. CDR3 sequence reads: CASSQDTRIGYEQYF. CDR3 sequence (DNA): TGCGCCAGCAGCCAGGACACTAGGATCGGGTACGAGCAGTACTTC.

CDR3 residues: CAWTVRQNLYTF. In DNA, the CDR3 is TGTGCCTGGACCGTACGTCAGAATCTCTACACCTTC. This sequence joins TRBV30 and TRBJ1-2; D unresolved. The CDR3 has 12 residues. V was trimmed by 4 bases and J by 10 bases, leaving 16 bases between them. CDR1 and CDR2 (germline): GTSNPN, SVGIG (reference sequence).